What follows are 31 T cell receptor beta chains derived from one specimen sequenced in a study of T-cell reconstitution after alpha-beta-depleted transplantation in children. It was with unique molecular identifiers that the TCRbeta library was prepared. MiXCR, applied by TCRdb to the PCR reads, yields one record per CDR3 protein. The table records 180,000 or so distinct CDR3 sequences, approximately 6.8% of them present only once. Sequenced material: PBMCs, taken before TCRalphabeta/CD19-depleted stem cell transplant. The source is a girl in the first two years of life with combined immunodeficiency, due to receive a stem cell transplant.

This clonotype showed up many times. This rearrangement joins TRBV11-2 to TRBJ2-7; tentatively, D is TRBD2 (5 bases). The V end was cut by 5 bases, the J end by 3 bases, with 26 bases between. The CDR3 loop spans 18 amino acids. CDR1 SGHAT and CDR2 FQNNGV come from the germline V gene. The CDR3, as DNA: TGTGCCAGCAGCCGACGAACATCAGAGGGTCGCGGCGTCTACGAGCAGTACTTC. Translating it yields CASSRRTSEGRGVYEQYF.

The V call is TRBV11-1, the J call TRBJ2-3; maybe TRBD2 (5 bases). V dropped 5 bases and J dropped 4 bases, with 13 bases sitting between them. This CDR3 spans 14 amino acids. Germline CDR1 reads SGHAT; CDR2 reads FQDESV (reference sequence). CDR3 sequence (DNA): TGTGCCAGCAGCCTGTTATCGGAGGCAGATACGCAGTATTTT. It encodes CASSLLSEADTQYF. Using reference TRBV11-1 and TRBJ2-3 for the parts outside the CDR3, the full variable domain is EAEVAQSPRYKITEKSQAVAFWCDPISGHATLYWYRQILGQGPELLVQFQDESVVDDSQLPKDRFSAERLKGVDSTLKIQPAELGDSAMYLCASSLLSEADTQYFGPGTRLTVL.

The V gene is TRBV4-1, the J gene TRBJ1-1; D is perhaps TRBD1 (6 bases). The CDR3 is 15 amino acids. Trimming left V 3 bases short and J 0 bases short, with 11 bases between. Germline CDR1 and CDR2: MGHRA and YSYEKL. The CDR3 DNA sequence: TGCGCCAGCAGCCACGGGGGGGGGCTGAACACTGAAGCTTTCTTT. Residues: CASSHGGGLNTEAFF.

This clonotype has ten or more counts. The V gene is TRBV20-1, the J gene TRBJ2-1; tentative D call: TRBD2 (6 bases). The CDR3 length is 15 residues. Germline V gene sequence: CDR1 DFQATT, CDR2 SNEGSKA (reference sequence). V lost 4 bases and J lost 8, with 21 bases in between. This CDR3 reads CSAKEAAGKTDEQFF. In DNA form, the CDR3 reads TGCAGTGCTAAAGAAGCGGCGGGAAAGACCGATGAGCAGTTCTTC.

In its sample, this clonotype was seen many times. The rearrangement links TRBV12-3 or TRBV12-4 to TRBJ2-7; 10 bases map to TRBD1. This CDR3 spans 15 amino acids. Germline trimming cut 5 bases from V and 7 bases from J; bases unmatched to any gene: 11. The CDR3 loop reads CASSLPGTGAGEQYF. The CDR3 bases are TGTGCCAGCAGTCTTCCCGGGACAGGGGCGGGGGAGCAGTACTTC.

This clonotype was seen repeatedly, ten times or more. The chain carries TRBV28 and TRBJ2-5; D gene uncertain. Germline V gene lookup returns CDR1 MDHEN and CDR2 SYDVKM. V was shortened by 4 bases and J by 5 bases, with 5 bases between the two germline ends. CDR3 length: 11 residues. CDR3 region: CASSSLETQYF. CDR3 DNA: TGTGCCAGCAGTTCCCTTGAGACCCAGTACTTC. The entire variable domain, with the rest obtained from reference TRBV28 and TRBJ2-5, is as follows: DVKVTQSSRYLVKRTGEKVFLECVQDMDHENMFWYRQDPGLGLRLIYFSYDVKMKEKGDIPEGYSVSREKKERFSLILESASTNQTSMYLCASSSLETQYFGPGTRLLVL.

This clonotype was detected many times. The V call is TRBV7-2, the J call TRBJ2-1; TRBD2 aligns across 13 bases. V lost 3 bases and J lost 0; bases outside the gene matches: 11. CDR1 and CDR2 from the germline V gene are SGHTA and FQGNSA. CDR3 length equals 20 residues. CDR3 DNA sequence: TGTGCCAGCAGCTTCAGGGGCCATGGGACTAGCGGGGACTCCTACAATGAGCAGTTCTTC. Amino acids: CASSFRGHGTSGDSYNEQFF.

This clonotype showed up many times. This sequence joins TRBV7-9 and TRBJ2-7; no clear D. V was shortened by 10 bases and J by 4 bases, with 20 bases between the two germline ends. CDR1 SEHNR and CDR2 FQNEAQ come from the germline V gene (reference sequence). The CDR3 is made up of 14 amino acids. CDR3 region: CATDLSWSVYEQYF. The CDR3 DNA is TGTGCCACCGATTTAAGCTGGTCGGTATACGAGCAGTACTTC.

This clonotype has only a few counts. This chain connects TRBV24-1 to TRBJ2-5; tentative D call: TRBD2 (6 bases). CDR1 KGHDR and CDR2 SFDVKD come from the germline V gene. The CDR3 consists of 15 residues. V dropped 3 bases and J dropped 4 bases, with 14 bases sitting between them. The CDR3 coding sequence is TGTGCCACCAGTGATCAGGACTACTGGGGAGAGACCCAGTACTTC. Translation gives CATSDQDYWGETQYF.

With regard to this clonotype: A much larger clone sits a single nucleotide away, making a read error possible. Here the CDR3 omits its conserved ending phenylalanine or tryptophan, so a read error is the likely source. The chain carries TRBV19 and TRBJ2-1; no reliable D call. The germline V and J ends were trimmed by 3 bases and 7 bases, with 7 bases remaining between them. The CDR3 is 12 amino acids. In germline, CDR1 is LNHDA, CDR2 SQIVND (reference sequence). The CDR3 DNA reads TGTGCCAGTAGTATTGCGGCGAATGAGCAGTTCCTC. It is translated as CASSIAANEQFL.

This clonotype was detected ten times or more. This rearrangement joins TRBV28 to TRBJ1-1, with no clear D. The CDR3 has 19 amino acids. The germline V gene encodes CDR1 MDHEN and CDR2 SYDVKM. The V end was cut by 7 bases, the J end by 7 bases, with 34 bases between. The CDR3 nucleotides read TGTGCCAGCAAAGTCACTCACGGCCAAGTACTCTCCTCGGGTGGTGAAGCTTTCTTT. This translates into CASKVTHGQVLSSGGEAFF.

The V call is TRBV30, the J call TRBJ2-5, with 7 bases identical to TRBD1. The V segment lost 8 bases and the J segment 5 bases; nucleotides outside the gene matches: 8. Germline lookup yields CDR1 GTSNPN and CDR2 SVGIG (reference sequence). The CDR3 contains 12 residues. For the CDR3, the DNA is TGTGCCCTTGACAGGGCAAGGGAGACCCAGTACTTC. Translating gives CALDRARETQYF.

This clonotype was seen many times. CDR3 sequence: CSAREGRGSSSYEQYF. The CDR3 bases are TGCAGTGCTAGAGAGGGCCGAGGATCCAGCTCCTACGAGCAGTACTTC. The chain carries TRBV20-1 and TRBJ2-7; no definite D call. V was clipped by 0 bases and J by 0 bases, with 15 bases between them. The V gene's germline CDR1 is DFQATT and CDR2 SNEGSKA (reference sequence). This CDR3 comprises 16 residues.

In its sample, this clonotype was seen many times. The chain joins TRBV3-1 to TRBJ2-2; D might be TRBD1 (6 bases). The CDR3 extends over 15 amino acids. Trimming removed 4 bases from V and 1 base from J, with 10 bases in between. Per germline, CDR1 LGHDT and CDR2 YNNKEL (reference sequence). CDR3 DNA sequence: TGTGCCAGCAGCCGACAGGTCTTGAACACCGGGGAGCTGTTTTTT. This codes for CASSRQVLNTGELFF.

This clonotype was detected ten times or more. The CDR3 here is CSAQTRQPRWNTEAFF. CDR3 coding DNA: TGCAGTGCCCAGACGCGGCAGCCTCGATGGAACACTGAAGCTTTCTTT. The chain couples TRBV20-1 to TRBJ1-1; D call uncertain. The germline V gene encodes CDR1 DFQATT and CDR2 SNEGSKA (reference sequence). V lost 6 bases and J lost 1, with 21 bases in between. The CDR3 is 16 residues long.

The V call is TRBV9, the J call TRBJ1-5; tentative D call: TRBD1 (6 bases). Trimming took off 4 bases at V and 6 bases at J, with 17 bases between the two ends. Looked up from germline, CDR1 is SGDLS and CDR2 is YYNGEE. The length of the CDR3 is 15 residues. The CDR3 here is CASSSGGGLGQPQHF. CDR3 nucleotides: TGTGCCAGCAGCTCCGGAGGGGGTTTGGGTCAGCCCCAGCATTTT.

This clonotype was picked up many times. This chain links TRBV12-5 with TRBJ2-2, with D possibly TRBD1 on 5 matching bases. The V gene lost 4 bases and the J gene lost 4 bases, with 7 bases spanning the gap. The CDR3 extends over 13 amino acids. Germline loops: CDR1 LGHNT, CDR2 FRNRAP. CDR3 in DNA: TGTGCTAGTGGTTATAGGGGCACCGGGGAGCTGTTTTTT. It yields the protein CASGYRGTGELFF.

There are many counts of this clonotype. The V gene is TRBV11-2, the J gene TRBJ1-5, with 7 bases matching TRBD1. The germline CDR1 and CDR2 sequences are SGHAT and FQNNGV. The CDR3 sequence is 13 residues long. V shed 3 bases, J shed 5 bases, and the junction held 1 base outside the gene matches. The CDR3 loop reads CASSFGTDQPQHF. DNA of the CDR3: TGTGCCAGCAGCTTCGGGACAGATCAGCCCCAGCATTTT.

The chain couples TRBV12-5 to TRBJ1-2, with D tentatively TRBD1 (6 bases). Trimming cost V 4 bases and J 4 bases, with 22 bases left between them. The CDR3 is made up of 17 amino acids. CDR1 is LGHNT, CDR2 FRNRAP, per germline. The CDR3 nucleotides are TGTGCTAGTGGTTCCCGGGACATGCCCCGCTCCCTCTATGGCTACACCTTC. It yields the protein CASGSRDMPRSLYGYTF.

This clonotype was seen at least ten times. The rearrangement links TRBV3-1 to TRBJ2-1; TRBD2 matches at 15 bases. The germline CDR1 and CDR2 sequences are LGHDT and YNNKEL (reference sequence). V trimming: 4 bases; J trimming: 2 bases; junction bases outside the gene matches: 12. The length of the CDR3 is 20 residues. The CDR3 region has the DNA TGTGCCAGCAGCCCGCCTCGGACTAGCGGGGGGGCACTGGCCTACAATGAGCAGTTCTTC. Amino acids: CASSPPRTSGGALAYNEQFF.

This sequence joins TRBV10-3 and TRBJ2-7, with D maybe TRBD2 (5 bases). This CDR3 region has 13 residues. Germline-derived CDR1 and CDR2 are ENHRY and SYGVKD. The V and J ends lost 7 bases and 4 bases respectively, with 14 bases between them. The DNA of the CDR3 is TGTGCCATCACCGATCCCTCGGGGTACGAGCAGTACTTC. Translated: CAITDPSGYEQYF.

This clonotype has only a few counts. The chain combines TRBV2 with TRBJ2-1; 10 positions match TRBD2. The ends lost 5 bases at V and 1 base at J; junction bases unmatched: 11. The V gene's germline CDR1 is SNHLY and CDR2 FYNNEI. The CDR3 is 18 amino acids. DNA for the CDR3: TGTGCCAGCAGTCAAAATATACCGGGACTAGCGTCCTACAATGAGCAGTTCTTC. Translated, it gives CASSQNIPGLASYNEQFF.

This clonotype was recorded a few times. This chain links TRBV29-1 with TRBJ2-5; the D gene is possibly TRBD2 (5 bases). This CDR3 comprises 13 residues. Trimming left V 0 bases short and J 5 bases short, with 10 bases between. The germline CDR1 and CDR2 sequences are SQVTM and ANQGSEA. CDR3 region: CSVEERVMETQYF. The DNA for the CDR3 is TGCAGCGTTGAAGAGCGGGTAATGGAGACCCAGTACTTC. The variable domain in full, completed from reference TRBV29-1 and TRBJ2-5, reads SAVISQKPSRDICQRGTSLTIQCQVDSQVTMMFWYRQQPGQSLTLIATANQGSEATYESGFVIDKFPISRPNLTFSTLTVSNMSPEDSSIYLCSVEERVMETQYFGPGTRLLVL.

This clonotype has ten or more counts. The V call is TRBV4-2, the J call TRBJ2-5; TRBD2 agrees at 8 bases. The CDR3 loop spans 14 amino acids. In germline, CDR1 is LGHNA, CDR2 YNFKEQ. V lost 0 bases and J lost 7; bases outside the gene matches: 4. The DNA of the CDR3 is TGTGCCAGCAGCCAAGATTTCCTAGCGGGGACCCAGTACTTC. Protein sequence: CASSQDFLAGTQYF.

This clonotype was detected ten times or more. The rearrangement uses TRBV7-8 and TRBJ2-5; D gene ambiguous. CDR1 and CDR2 from the germline V gene are SGHVS and FQNEAQ. The CDR3 sequence is 14 residues long. Trimming left V 7 bases short and J 5 bases short, with 17 bases between. The DNA of the CDR3 is TGTGCCAGCACCCCAGCGAGGTCCCGGGAGACCCAGTACTTC. Translation gives CASTPARSRETQYF.

The V gene is TRBV7-9, the J gene TRBJ2-5; 8 nucleotides agree with TRBD2. The CDR3 runs to 17 residues. Germline-derived CDR1 and CDR2 are SEHNR and FQNEAQ (reference sequence). The V and J ends lost 5 bases and 2 bases, in that order; junction bases with no gene match: 13. This CDR3 is CASSPGDGGRTQETQYF. The CDR3 DNA sequence: TGTGCCAGCAGCCCAGGGGATGGCGGGAGGACGCAAGAGACCCAGTACTTC.

The gene calls are TRBV12-3 or TRBV12-4 and TRBJ1-4; weak D call: TRBD1 (6 bases). V lost 3 bases to trimming and J lost 7 bases, with 15 bases between them. This CDR3 is built from 15 residues. The CDR3 protein is CASSFSTGTGEKLFF. The CDR3 DNA reads TGTGCCAGCAGTTTTTCGACAGGAACAGGTGAAAAACTGTTTTTT.

This clonotype was picked up many times. V and J are TRBV7-9 and TRBJ2-5; 9 nucleotides align to TRBD1. Germline V gene lookup returns CDR1 SEHNR and CDR2 FQNEAQ (reference sequence). The V and J ends lost 4 bases and 8 bases, in that order; junction bases with no gene match: 11. This CDR3 is built from 15 residues. CDR3 bases: TGTGCCAGCAGCTACGGGACAGGGAATGGTGAAACCCAGTACTTC. Translating gives CASSYGTGNGETQYF. Together with reference TRBV7-9 and TRBJ2-5, the CDR3 gives the full variable domain: DTGVSQNPRHKITKRGQNVTFRCDPISEHNRLYWYRQTLGQGPEFLTYFQNEAQLEKSRLLSDRFSAERPKGSFSTLEIQRTEQGDSAMYLCASSYGTGNGETQYFGPGTRLLVL.

This sequence joins TRBV30 and TRBJ1-2; possible D gene TRBD1, 5 bases. Trimming pared 1 base from V and 3 bases from J, leaving 9 bases between. The CDR3 is 13 residues long. Germline V gene sequence: CDR1 GTSNPN, CDR2 SVGIG (reference sequence). CDR3 sequence: CAWSAGLHYGYTF. CDR3 coding DNA: TGTGCCTGGAGTGCGGGACTACACTATGGCTACACCTTC.

This clonotype was observed a handful of times. A read error may account for a junction end that differs from germline. The rearrangement links TRBV12-3 or TRBV12-4 to TRBJ2-1; TRBD2 agrees at 9 bases. There are 16 residues in the CDR3. CDR3 DNA sequence: TGTGCCAGCAGTTTCGGGCGGGAGGGCCGTTACAGTGAGCAGTTCTTC. Its protein is CASSFGREGRYSEQFF.

This clonotype was counted ten times or more. This chain connects TRBV11-2 to TRBJ2-5; TRBD2 aligns across 10 bases. Germline assignment: CDR1 SGHAT and CDR2 FQNNGV. The CDR3 is 19 residues long. The J segment lost 5 bases and the V segment lost 3 bases, leaving 18 bases of the junction unmatched. CDR3 amino acids: CASSFPYWELAGEGETQYF. CDR3 bases: TGTGCCAGCAGCTTCCCCTACTGGGAGCTAGCGGGAGAGGGGGAGACCCAGTACTTC.